Listed below are T cell receptor beta chains from one sample, sequenced in a study of blood T cell repertoires in COVID-19. Here immunoSEQ multiplex PCR was the method, and the copy in TCRdb shows in-frame clones only, minus some. Of 60,000 to 65,000 clones listed, 85% to 90% are singletons. The sample comprised peripheral blood. The source of these receptors is a human donor with active COVID-19. The donor label of this sample is uncertain. Both conserved end residues are part of each CDR3. Fields, in order: D gene, V gene, J gene, clone size, CDR3 DNA, CDR3 protein. D genes are given only for firm matches. Only part of the rows carry a size: once, few, many, or a class if the clone is expanded.

d_gene: TRBD1; v_gene: TRBV7-2; j_gene: TRBJ2-2; abundance: -; CDR3nt: TGTGCCAGCAGGACTTATGGACAGGGCACCGGGGAGCTGTTTTTT; CDR3aa: CASRTYGQGTGELFF
d_gene: TRBD2; v_gene: TRBV30; j_gene: TRBJ2-7; abundance: -; CDR3nt: TGTGCCTGGAGTGTAAGATTAGCGGGGGGCTCAGTCCCTCACGAGCAGTACTTC; CDR3aa: CAWSVRLAGGSVPHEQYF
d_gene: TRBD2; v_gene: TRBV29-1; j_gene: TRBJ2-3; abundance: -; CDR3nt: TGCAGCGTAGGACTAGCGGTCAGCCCAGATACGCAGTATTTT; CDR3aa: CSVGLAVSPDTQYF
d_gene: TRBD2; v_gene: TRBV20-1; j_gene: TRBJ2-5; abundance: -; CDR3nt: TGCAGTGCTAGTCCGGAGCCGGGACTAGCGTTGAAGACCCAGTACTTC; CDR3aa: CSASPEPGLALKTQYF
d_gene: -; v_gene: TRBV7-2; j_gene: TRBJ1-3; abundance: -; CDR3nt: TGTGCCAGCAGCTTATTCGGATCTAGCTCTGGAAACACCATATATTTT; CDR3aa: CASSLFGSSSGNTIYF
d_gene: -; v_gene: TRBV6-5; j_gene: TRBJ1-1; abundance: -; CDR3nt: TGTGCCAGCAGTTACTATCGGGATCGGTCCACTGAAGCTTTCTTT; CDR3aa: CASSYYRDRSTEAFF
d_gene: -; v_gene: TRBV29-1; j_gene: TRBJ1-2; abundance: -; CDR3nt: TGCAGCGTTGCCTACAACTATGGCTACACCTTC; CDR3aa: CSVAYNYGYTF
d_gene: -; v_gene: TRBV2; j_gene: TRBJ1-5; abundance: -; CDR3nt: TGTGCCAGCAGTCGGGACACTGGCCCGGGGCCCCAGCATTTT; CDR3aa: CASSRDTGPGPQHF
d_gene: -; v_gene: TRBV7-3; j_gene: TRBJ2-2; abundance: -; CDR3nt: TGTGCCAGCAGCCCAACGACAGCGAACACCGGGGAGCTGTTTTTT; CDR3aa: CASSPTTANTGELFF
d_gene: TRBD2; v_gene: TRBV27; j_gene: TRBJ2-3; abundance: -; CDR3nt: TGTGCCAGCATTGCTAGCGGGGGCCCACCCAGGACGCAGTATTTT; CDR3aa: CASIASGGPPRTQYF
d_gene: TRBD1; v_gene: TRBV7-2; j_gene: TRBJ1-1; abundance: -; CDR3nt: TGTGCCAGCAGCTCGGACAGGGGGCGAACTGAAGCTTTCTTT; CDR3aa: CASSSDRGRTEAFF
d_gene: -; v_gene: TRBV24-1; j_gene: TRBJ2-1; abundance: -; CDR3nt: TGTGCCACCAGTGCTACCGGAGAACGCAATGAGCAGTTCTTC; CDR3aa: CATSATGERNEQFF
d_gene: -; v_gene: TRBV19; j_gene: TRBJ1-6; abundance: -; CDR3nt: TGTGCCAGTAAAAGAAACGAGGCACCCCTCCACTTT; CDR3aa: CASKRNEAPLHF
d_gene: TRBD2; v_gene: TRBV9; j_gene: TRBJ2-3; abundance: -; CDR3nt: TGTGCCAGCAGCGTAGGCCCCCTTCGCGGGAGGGACACAGATACGCAGTATTTT; CDR3aa: CASSVGPLRGRDTDTQYF
d_gene: -; v_gene: TRBV10-3; j_gene: TRBJ1-2; abundance: -; CDR3nt: TGTGCCATCAGTGACCCTTATGGCTACACCTTC; CDR3aa: CAISDPYGYTF
d_gene: -; v_gene: TRBV4-3; j_gene: TRBJ2-3; abundance: -; CDR3nt: TGCGCCAGCAGCCCCTACGGAGATACGCAGTATTTT; CDR3aa: CASSPYGDTQYF
d_gene: -; v_gene: TRBV7-2; j_gene: TRBJ1-5; abundance: -; CDR3nt: TGTGCCAGCAGCCAGACTGGTCCTAATCAGCCCCAGCATTTT; CDR3aa: CASSQTGPNQPQHF
d_gene: -; v_gene: TRBV6-2/TRBV6-3; j_gene: TRBJ2-3; abundance: -; CDR3nt: TGTGCCAGCAGTTACGGAGGGAGAGGTCACACAGATACGCAGTATTTT; CDR3aa: CASSYGGRGHTDTQYF
d_gene: TRBD1; v_gene: TRBV7-8; j_gene: TRBJ1-1; abundance: -; CDR3nt: TGTGCCAGCAGCCGGGACAGGGGGGCTTTCTTT; CDR3aa: CASSRDRGAFF
d_gene: -; v_gene: TRBV25-1; j_gene: TRBJ1-5; abundance: once; CDR3nt: TGTGCCAGCGAAGGGACGGGAGGAGAGCCCCAGCATTTT; CDR3aa: CASEGTGGEPQHF
d_gene: TRBD1; v_gene: TRBV7-2; j_gene: TRBJ1-6; abundance: -; CDR3nt: TGTGCCAGCAGCTTAACTGGGACAGGGGTACATTCACCCCTCCACTTT; CDR3aa: CASSLTGTGVHSPLHF
d_gene: -; v_gene: TRBV19; j_gene: TRBJ2-3; abundance: -; CDR3nt: TGTGCCAGTAGTGGTGCATCCGGGGATACGCAGTATTTT; CDR3aa: CASSGASGDTQYF